This section outlines one TCR beta chain sequence together with its context. Sequencing was performed with immunoSEQ multiplex PCR; in TCRdb, only in-frame clones are kept and a portion is missing. Here the sample spans some 38,000 clones, around four fifths being singletons. This sample stems from a study of PD-L1 blockade in urothelial cancer. Germline V gene lookup returns CDR1 SGHDN and CDR2 FVKESK. This CDR3 is built from 17 residues. V gave up 4 bases and J gave up 3 bases; unmatched junction bases: 10. Time point specified: pretreatment peripheral blood. Sequenced material: PBMCs, taken around atezolizumab (anti-PD-L1) treatment. This rearrangement joins TRBV14 to TRBJ2-3, with TRBD2 identical over 10 bases. This receptor was obtained from a man older than 75 with urothelial cancer. The CDR3 protein is CASSPLASGRWTDTQYF. The CDR3 region has the DNA TGTGCCAGCAGCCCCCTCGCTAGCGGGAGATGGACAGATACGCAGTATTTT.